Listed below are T cell receptor beta chains from one sample, sequenced in a study of blood T cell repertoires in COVID-19. Method: immunoSEQ multiplex PCR; TCRdb's copy keeps in-frame clones and lacks some. The repertoire consists of under 150,000 clones, with approximately 80% occurring once and the leading ten covering 3.9%. The source material was PBMCs or T cells enriched from blood (not recorded which). These receptors all stem from a man aged 50-59 years in a cohort exposed to, infected with or recovered from COVID-19 (not recorded which). Each CDR3 is given with its conserved first and last residue. The D gene is left open where the match is weak. A clone size is listed for some rows: how often the clone was seen (once, few, many), or a class if it is expanded.

cdr3_aa | cdr3_nt | d_call | j_call | v_call | clone_size
CASSPTSGRQYF | TGTGCCAGCAGCCCTACTAGCGGGAGGCAGTATTTT | TRBD2 | TRBJ2-3 | TRBV14 | -
CATAGTGLTYEQYF | TGTGCCACCGCGGGGACAGGACTTACCTACGAGCAGTACTTC | TRBD1 | TRBJ2-7 | TRBV10-3 | -
CASSYDSGDVPLEQFF | TGTGCCAGCAGTTATGATAGCGGGGACGTCCCCTTGGAGCAGTTCTTC | TRBD2 | TRBJ2-1 | TRBV6-4 | few
CASSFNTGNTGELFF | TGTGCCAGCAGCTTTAACACAGGGAACACCGGGGAGCTGTTTTTT | - | TRBJ2-2 | TRBV7-2 | -
CATSDPNRGHQHF | TGTGCCACCAGTGATCCGAACAGGGGTCACCAGCATTTT | TRBD1 | TRBJ1-5 | TRBV24-1 | -
CASSVAQGYYTF | TGTGCCAGCAGCGTAGCTCAGGGGTATTACACCTTC | - | TRBJ1-2 | TRBV9 | few
CAWSGKRNQPQHF | TGTGCCTGGAGTGGGAAGCGAAATCAGCCCCAGCATTTT | - | TRBJ1-5 | TRBV30 | -
CASSYDPGQGGYGYTF | TGTGCCAGCAGTTACGACCCGGGACAGGGAGGTTATGGCTACACCTTC | TRBD1 | TRBJ1-2 | TRBV6-5 | -
CSASQGESTEAFF | TGCAGCGCCAGCCAGGGGGAATCCACTGAAGCTTTCTTT | TRBD1 | TRBJ1-1 | TRBV29-1 | -
CASSLRRPGFKNTEAFF | TGTGCCAGCAGCTTAAGGCGCCCAGGGTTTAAGAACACTGAAGCTTTCTTT | - | TRBJ1-1 | TRBV7-2 | -
CASSYSTGWPQHF | TGTGCCAGCAGTTACTCGACTGGATGGCCCCAGCATTTT | - | TRBJ1-5 | TRBV6-5 | -
CASSSGTGGGYTF | TGTGCCAGCAGTTCCGGGACAGGGGGCGGCTACACCTTC | TRBD1 | TRBJ1-2 | TRBV28 | -
CASSFPTQTDTQYF | TGTGCCAGCAGTTTCCCGACACAAACAGATACGCAGTATTTT | - | TRBJ2-3 | TRBV28 | -
CSARDNGELFF | TGCAGTGCTAGAGATAATGGGGAGCTGTTTTTT | - | TRBJ2-2 | TRBV20-1 | many
CASSSTGRRTSGAANTGELFF | TGTGCCAGTAGTTCGACAGGGAGGCGGACTAGCGGCGCTGCGAACACCGGGGAGCTGTTTTTT | TRBD2 | TRBJ2-2 | TRBV19 | -
CASSPTSPSYNEQFF | TGCGCCAGCAGCCCGACTAGTCCCTCCTACAATGAGCAGTTCTTC | - | TRBJ2-1 | TRBV10-1 | -
CASSPSVALSGNTIYF | TGTGCCAGCAGCCCCTCTGTGGCCCTCTCTGGAAACACCATATATTTT | - | TRBJ1-3 | TRBV13 | -
CASVDDRGPGEKLFF | TGTGCCAGTGTCGATGACAGGGGGCCTGGTGAAAAACTGTTTTTT | TRBD1 | TRBJ1-4 | TRBV19 | -
CASSLAASGGGNEQFF | TGTGCCAGCAGCTTAGCCGCTAGCGGGGGGGGAAATGAGCAGTTCTTC | TRBD2 | TRBJ2-1 | TRBV11-3 | -
CASSRREAYNEQFF | TGTGCCAGCAGCCGCCGTGAGGCCTACAATGAGCAGTTCTTC | - | TRBJ2-1 | TRBV6-5 | -
CASSPRTGGNQPQHF | TGTGCCAGCAGCCCCCGGACAGGCGGCAATCAGCCCCAGCATTTT | TRBD1 | TRBJ1-5 | TRBV7-2 | -
CATSTNRGEGYRYTF | TGTGCCACCAGCACCAACAGGGGAGAGGGCTATCGCTACACCTTC | TRBD1 | TRBJ1-2 | TRBV15 | -
CASSLATGKGANQPQHF | TGTGCCAGCAGCTTGGCCACGGGAAAGGGGGCAAATCAGCCCCAGCATTTT | TRBD1 | TRBJ1-5 | TRBV5-8 | -
CASSKPGQGANEQFF | TGTGCCAGCAGTAAACCGGGACAGGGGGCCAATGAGCAGTTCTTC | TRBD1 | TRBJ2-1 | TRBV28 | -
CASSPRPTGELFF | TGTGCCAGCAGTCCCCGTCCCACCGGGGAGCTGTTTTTT | - | TRBJ2-2 | TRBV7-9 | -
CASSDRGTGNEKLFF | TGTGCCAGCAGCGATCGCGGGACAGGGAATGAAAAACTGTTTTTT | TRBD1 | TRBJ1-4 | TRBV7-8 | -
CASSYPRELNTEAFF | TGTGCCAGCAGTTACCCTCGGGAGTTGAACACTGAAGCTTTCTTT | - | TRBJ1-1 | TRBV6-2/TRBV6-3 | once
CASSLRQGAYNEQFF | TGCGCCAGCAGCCTCAGACAGGGAGCCTACAATGAGCAGTTCTTC | TRBD1 | TRBJ2-1 | TRBV5-1 | -
CASSEGGGSPTDTQYF | TGTGCCAGCAGTGAAGGTGGCGGGAGCCCCACAGATACGCAGTATTTT | TRBD2 | TRBJ2-3 | TRBV2 | -
CASSLWPTQEAFF | TGTGCCAGCAGTTTATGGCCCACCCAGGAAGCTTTCTTT | - | TRBJ1-1 | TRBV27 | once
CASSIQGEPQHF | TGTGCCAGCAGCATTCAAGGAGAGCCCCAGCATTTT | - | TRBJ1-5 | TRBV7-9 | -
CASSPPSSGALVAFF | TGTGCCAGCTCACCACCAAGTAGCGGGGCGCTTGTAGCTTTCTTT | - | TRBJ1-1 | TRBV18 | -
CASGAQPQHF | TGTGCCAGCGGAGCTCAGCCCCAGCATTTT | - | TRBJ1-5 | TRBV6-6 | once
CASSTEDFDNEQFF | TGTGCCAGCAGCACCGAGGACTTCGACAATGAGCAGTTCTTC | - | TRBJ2-1 | TRBV9 | -
CASRSTSGGNTGELFF | TGTGCCAGCAGATCCACTAGCGGGGGTAACACCGGGGAGCTGTTTTTT | TRBD2 | TRBJ2-2 | TRBV28 | once
CASSGEAKPTYEQYF | TGTGCCAGCAGTGGGGAGGCCAAGCCTACCTACGAGCAGTACTTC | - | TRBJ2-7 | TRBV2 | -